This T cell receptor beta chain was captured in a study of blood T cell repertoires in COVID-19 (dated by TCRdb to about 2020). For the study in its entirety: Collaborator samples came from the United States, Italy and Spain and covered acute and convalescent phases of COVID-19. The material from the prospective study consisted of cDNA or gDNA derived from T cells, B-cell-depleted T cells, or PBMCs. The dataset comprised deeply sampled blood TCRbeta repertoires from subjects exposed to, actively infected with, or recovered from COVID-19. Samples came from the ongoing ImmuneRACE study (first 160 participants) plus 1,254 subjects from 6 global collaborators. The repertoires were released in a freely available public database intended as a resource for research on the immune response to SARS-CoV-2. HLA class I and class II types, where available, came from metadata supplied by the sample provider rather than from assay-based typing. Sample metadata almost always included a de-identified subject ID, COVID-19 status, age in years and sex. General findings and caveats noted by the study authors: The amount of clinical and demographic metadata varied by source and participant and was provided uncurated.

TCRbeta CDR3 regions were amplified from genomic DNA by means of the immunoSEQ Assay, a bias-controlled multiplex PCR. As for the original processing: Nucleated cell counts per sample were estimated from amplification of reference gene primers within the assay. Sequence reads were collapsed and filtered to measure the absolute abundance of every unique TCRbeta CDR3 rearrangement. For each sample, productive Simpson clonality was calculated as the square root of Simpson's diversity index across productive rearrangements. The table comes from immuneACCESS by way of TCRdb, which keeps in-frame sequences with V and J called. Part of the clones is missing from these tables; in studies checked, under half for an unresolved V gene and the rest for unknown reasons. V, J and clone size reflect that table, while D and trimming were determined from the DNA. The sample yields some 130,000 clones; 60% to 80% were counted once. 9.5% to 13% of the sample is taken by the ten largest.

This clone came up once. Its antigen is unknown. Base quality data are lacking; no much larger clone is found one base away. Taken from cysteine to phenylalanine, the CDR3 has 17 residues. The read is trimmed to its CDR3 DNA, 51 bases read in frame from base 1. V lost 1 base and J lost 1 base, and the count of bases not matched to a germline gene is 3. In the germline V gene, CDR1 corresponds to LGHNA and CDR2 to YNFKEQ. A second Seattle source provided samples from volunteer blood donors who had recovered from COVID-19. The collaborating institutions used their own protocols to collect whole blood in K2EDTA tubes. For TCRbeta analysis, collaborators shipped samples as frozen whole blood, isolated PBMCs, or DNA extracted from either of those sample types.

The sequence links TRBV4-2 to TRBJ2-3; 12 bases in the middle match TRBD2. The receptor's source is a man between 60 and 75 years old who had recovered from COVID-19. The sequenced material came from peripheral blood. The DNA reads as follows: TGTGCCAGCAGCCAAGGGGCTAGCGGGGGGGGCACAGATACGCAGTATTTT. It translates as CASSQGASGGGTDTQYF.